This T cell receptor (beta chain) originates from a study of CXCR3-negative and CXCR3-positive naive CD8 T cells. In preparing the TRB cDNA libraries, 5' RACE with UMI labels was used. TCRdb reprocessed the 5' RACE reads and stores each CDR3 protein as one record, lacking DNA. In total, the table holds fewer than 55,000 distinct CDR3 sequences. Germline CDR1 reads SGHVS; CDR2 reads FQNEAQ. This CDR3 region has 16 residues. The receptor was derived from a human donor in good health. Some clones in this sample may be carry-over from other donors' samples. This chain links TRBV7-8 with TRBJ1-2; TCRdb lists TRBD1, though no DNA is available to test this call. The sequencing input was naive CXCR3- CD8+ T cells from blood. Subset defined: CD45RO-CCR7+CD27+CD95- naive CD8+ T cells lacking CXCR3 (TNR3-). Here the CDR3 reads CASSFEKQGADYGYTF.